Listed here are 30 T cell receptor beta chains from one sample, sequenced in a study of blood T cell repertoires in COVID-19. Data came from immunoSEQ multiplex PCR; TCRdb stores just in-frame clones and leaves some out. This sample has about 170,000 clones; approximately 87% occur once, and the top ten carry approximately 11%. The specimen sequenced was peripheral blood. The origin of the receptors is a woman aged 55-69 years with COVID-19, enrolled during active disease.

The chain uses TRBV29-1 and TRBJ2-7; TRBD2 matches 10 bases. V dropped 5 bases and J dropped 2; count of bases not matched to a gene: 9. CDR3 size: 15 residues. Looked up from germline, CDR1 is SQVTM and CDR2 is ANQGSEA. CDR3 protein: CSVLPTSGPAYEQYF. In DNA form, the CDR3 reads TGCAGCGTTCTTCCGACTAGCGGGCCAGCCTACGAGCAGTACTTC.

The chain recombines TRBV3-1 (or the pseudogene TRBV3-2) with TRBJ2-5; 9 bases align to TRBD1. This CDR3 region has 19 residues. CDR1 is LGHDT, CDR2 YNNKEL, per germline (reference sequence). The ends lost 0 bases at V and 1 base at J; junction bases unmatched: 12. CDR3 region: CASSQEVGPGTGSQETQYF. The DNA for the CDR3 is TGTGCCAGCAGCCAAGAAGTGGGTCCCGGGACAGGGAGCCAAGAGACCCAGTACTTC.

The CDR3 loop reads CASSQGFAGDSYNSPLHF. The CDR3 nucleotides are TGCGCCAGCAGCCAAGGCTTCGCAGGGGACTCCTATAATTCACCCCTCCACTTT. This chain uses TRBV4-1 with TRBJ1-6, with D tentatively TRBD1 (6 bases). The CDR3 has 18 residues. V lost 1 base, J lost 0 bases, and 13 bases lay in between. The germline V gene has CDR1 MGHRA and CDR2 YSYEKL.

This clone turned up a few times. The V call is TRBV20-1, the J call TRBJ1-2; D gene unclear. V dropped 0 bases and J dropped 8 bases, with 7 bases sitting between them. Germline-derived CDR1 and CDR2 are DFQATT and SNEGSKA (reference sequence). There are 11 residues in the CDR3. The CDR3 spells CSARDEVGYTF. CDR3 nucleotides: TGCAGTGCTAGAGATGAGGTCGGCTACACCTTC.

The chain combines TRBV5-6 with TRBJ2-2; D ambiguous. V gave up 0 bases and J gave up 9 bases, with 9 bases separating them. CDR3 length: 13 amino acids. Germline V gives CDR1 SGHDT, CDR2 YYEEEE. CDR3 DNA sequence: TGTGCCAGCAGCTTGGTTCAGATCCGGGAGCTGTTTTTT. This gives the protein CASSLVQIRELFF.

This chain joins TRBV7-2 and TRBJ2-7; 9 bases map to TRBD2. The V gene's germline CDR1 is SGHTA and CDR2 FQGNSA. The CDR3 covers 15 residues. V trimming: 2 bases; J trimming: 6 bases; junction bases outside the gene matches: 8. The CDR3 here is CASSLPLAGWGEQYF. The CDR3 DNA reads TGTGCCAGCAGCTTACCCCTAGCGGGGTGGGGCGAGCAGTACTTC.

The chain recombines TRBV6-5 with TRBJ1-1, with TRBD1 matching over 8 bases. The CDR3 length is 11 residues. The germline CDR1 and CDR2 sequences are MNHEY and SVGAGI. Trimming cost V 10 bases and J 8 bases; bases outside gene matches: 6. In nucleotides, the CDR3 is TGTGCCACCGACAGGGGAGGCGAAGCTTTCTTT. Protein sequence: CATDRGGEAFF.

This clone appeared once. The chain combines TRBV5-4 with TRBJ1-2; D is unclear. There are 15 residues in the CDR3. Deletions cut 7 bases from V and 2 bases from J, with 18 bases between. The germline V gene has CDR1 SGHNT and CDR2 YYREEE (reference sequence). The CDR3 sequence: CASRSTGSANYGYTF. For the CDR3, the DNA is TGTGCCAGCCGTTCGACGGGGAGTGCCAACTATGGCTACACCTTC.

This clone was seen only once. The gene calls are TRBV7-3 and TRBJ2-7; TRBD1 aligns across 10 bases. Trimming took 6 bases from V and 3 from J; bases not matched to a gene: 8. The CDR3 is made up of 15 amino acids. Germline assignment: CDR1 SGHTA and CDR2 FQGTGA. The CDR3 bases are TGTGCCAGCAGGCGCGCCGGGACAGGGGACTACGAGCAGTACTTC. This sequence encodes CASRRAGTGDYEQYF.

The gene calls are TRBV6-5 and TRBJ1-4; TRBD1 matches 7 bases. CDR3 size: 13 residues. Looked up from germline, CDR1 is MNHEY and CDR2 is SVGAGI. V was pared by 8 bases and J by 3 bases, with 3 bases of the junction left unmatched. CDR3: CASADRPNEKLFF. CDR3 DNA sequence: TGTGCCAGCGCGGACAGGCCTAATGAAAAACTGTTTTTT.

This chain connects TRBV20-1 to TRBJ2-7, with TRBD2 matching 14 bases. With 3 bases clipped from V and 0 bases from J, the junction kept 7 bases outside the gene matches. The CDR3 is made up of 17 amino acids. Germline lookup yields CDR1 DFQATT and CDR2 SNEGSKA (reference sequence). CDR3 in amino acids: CSASRRLAGGISYEQYF. CDR3 DNA sequence: TGCAGTGCTAGTCGCCGACTAGCGGGGGGGATCTCCTACGAGCAGTACTTC.

The chain employs TRBV5-1 and TRBJ2-7; 7 bases align to TRBD1. Germline-derived CDR1 and CDR2 are SGHRS and YFSETQ. V shed 8 bases, J shed 2 bases, and the junction held 7 bases outside the gene matches. This CDR3 contains 13 residues. The CDR3 DNA follows: TGCGCCAGTAACAGAGACAGGGCCTACGAGCAGTACTTC. Protein sequence: CASNRDRAYEQYF.

The chain combines TRBV7-6 with TRBJ2-1; D remains unclear. Trimming took 1 base from V and 2 from J, leaving 9 bases between them. The CDR3 runs to 15 residues. Germline CDR1 is SGHVS and CDR2 is FNYEAQ. CDR3 loop: CASSLDPRTYNEQFF. CDR3 sequence (DNA): TGTGCCAGCAGCTTAGATCCTAGGACCTACAATGAGCAGTTCTTC. Variable domain in full (rest from reference TRBV7-6 and TRBJ2-1): GAGVSQSPRYKVTKRGQDVALRCDPISGHVSLYWYRQALGQGPEFLTYFNYEAQQDKSGLPNDRFSAERPEGSISTLTIQRTEQRDSAMYRCASSLDPRTYNEQFFGPGTRLTVL.

The rearrangement links TRBV24-1 to TRBJ2-3; 8 bases align to TRBD1. This CDR3 is 17 amino acids long. From germline, CDR1 is KGHDR and CDR2 SFDVKD. The trim removed 4 bases at V and 1 base at J, leaving 9 bases unmatched. The CDR3 region has the DNA TGTGCCACCAGTGACACGGACAGGGAAGTAGGCACAGATACGCAGTATTTT. Its translation is CATSDTDREVGTDTQYF.

CDR3 DNA: TGTGCCAGCAGTTACTCGATGGAGTTAACCGGGGAGCTGTTTTTT. This encodes CASSYSMELTGELFF. V is TRBV6-5 and J is TRBJ2-2; D call uncertain. V gave up 0 bases and J gave up 5 bases, with 10 bases separating them. The V gene's germline CDR1 is MNHEY and CDR2 SVGAGI. The CDR3 extends over 15 amino acids.

The J gene is TRBJ1-2, the V gene TRBV28; 9 bases are shared with TRBD1. The CDR3 sequence is 15 residues long. Losses at the gene ends were 7 bases for V and 7 bases for J; bases not matched to a gene: 13. Germline V gene sequence: CDR1 MDHEN, CDR2 SYDVKM. CDR3: CASNTGGIQLGGYTF. CDR3 DNA: TGTGCCAGCAACACAGGGGGCATACAACTGGGTGGCTACACCTTC.

The rearrangement joins TRBV6-6 to TRBJ1-6; D gene unclear. The CDR3 loop spans 15 amino acids. The V and J ends lost 6 bases and 0 bases respectively, with 9 bases between them. The germline CDR1 and CDR2 sequences are MNHNY and SVGAGI (reference sequence). The DNA of the CDR3 is TGTGCCAGCAGCGGTCCGAGCTCCTATAATTCACCCCTCCACTTT. This sequence encodes CASSGPSSYNSPLHF.

CDR3 protein: CASSLGRQYGSGANVLTF. The CDR3 region has the DNA TGTGCCAGCAGTTTGGGGCGGCAGTATGGGTCTGGGGCCAACGTCCTGACTTTC. The chain is built from TRBV27 and TRBJ2-6; D possibly corresponds to TRBD1 (5 bases). Germline CDR1 is MNHEY and CDR2 is SMNVEV (reference sequence). V shed 3 bases and J shed 1 base, with 16 bases lying between them. The CDR3 is 18 residues long.

This chain links TRBV3-1 (or the pseudogene TRBV3-2) with TRBJ2-7, with 12 bases that match TRBD2. V shed 4 bases and J 5 bases; nucleotides not matched to a gene: 6. Germline V CDR1 and CDR2: LGHDT, YNNKEL (reference sequence). The CDR3 extends over 15 amino acids. CDR3 sequence: CASSLTGLAGNEQYF. DNA for the CDR3: TGTGCCAGCAGCCTTACCGGACTAGCGGGAAACGAGCAGTACTTC.

This chain connects TRBV14 to TRBJ1-2; 11 bases map to TRBD1. This CDR3 is 15 amino acids long. V shed 3 bases and J 4 bases; nucleotides not matched to a gene: 4. The germline CDR1 and CDR2 sequences are SGHDN and FVKESK. The CDR3 is CASSHPGQGAYGYTF. CDR3 nucleotides: TGTGCCAGCAGCCACCCTGGACAGGGGGCCTATGGCTACACCTTC.

This chain joins TRBV6-6 and TRBJ1-2, with 8 bases fitting TRBD1. CDR3 size: 13 residues. The germline V gene has CDR1 MNHNY and CDR2 SVGAGI (reference sequence). The V gene end was trimmed by 6 bases and the J gene end by 4 bases; junction bases not matched to a gene: 4. The CDR3 sequence is CASSPDRGYGYTF. The CDR3 DNA is TGTGCCAGCAGCCCCGACAGGGGCTATGGCTACACCTTC.

This sequence joins TRBV24-1 and TRBJ2-3, with TRBD1 as a possible D gene (6 bases). The CDR3 length is 16 residues. Germline CDR1 reads KGHDR; CDR2 reads SFDVKD. The V and J ends lost 0 bases and 4 bases respectively, with 13 bases between them. The CDR3 region is CATSDLRQEGSDTQYF. The CDR3 DNA reads TGTGCCACCAGTGATTTGCGACAGGAAGGATCAGATACGCAGTATTTT.

The V call is TRBV2, the J call TRBJ2-3, with D uncertain. Trimming took off 2 bases at V and 5 bases at J, with 5 bases between the two ends. The CDR3 extends over 12 amino acids. Per the germline V gene, CDR1 is SNHLY and CDR2 is FYNNEI. DNA for the CDR3: TGTGCCAGCAGTGAAACTAAAGATACGCAGTATTTT. This translates into CASSETKDTQYF.

This CDR3 reads CAISVRGDQPQHF. The CDR3 bases are TGTGCCATCAGTGTCAGGGGGGATCAGCCCCAGCATTTT. The V and J genes are TRBV10-3 and TRBJ1-5; 7 bases fit TRBD1. Germline values: CDR1 ENHRY, CDR2 SYGVKD. With 4 bases clipped from V and 5 bases from J, the junction kept 2 bases outside the gene matches. This CDR3 spans 13 amino acids.

This chain joins TRBV5-5 and TRBJ2-7, with D possibly being TRBD2 (5 bases). The CDR3 runs 11 residues. V lost 5 bases to trimming and J lost 7 bases, with 10 bases between them. Germline V gives CDR1 SGHKS, CDR2 YYEKEE (reference sequence). The CDR3, as DNA: TGTGCCAGCAGTTCCCCGGGGGAGCAGTACTTC. Translated: CASSSPGEQYF.

This clone was found a few times. The chain has TRBV9 and TRBJ2-7, with TRBD2 matching over 10 bases. The ends lost 3 bases at V and 2 bases at J; junction bases unmatched: 5. The CDR3 totals 15 residues. Germline V gene data show CDR1 as SGDLS and CDR2 as YYNGEE. The CDR3 loop reads CASSAIAGGAYEQYF. In DNA form, the CDR3 reads TGTGCCAGCAGCGCCATAGCGGGAGGAGCCTACGAGCAGTACTTC.

This chain connects TRBV6-5 to TRBJ2-4; D possibly corresponds to TRBD2 (5 bases). Germline CDR1 MNHEY, CDR2 SVGAGI. Trimming left V 5 bases short and J 9 bases short, with 14 bases between. This CDR3 has 13 residues. The CDR3 DNA reads TGTGCCAGCAGTACAAAACGGGGTGGCATTCAGTACTTC. Encoded protein: CASSTKRGGIQYF.

This rearrangement joins TRBV10-2 to TRBJ1-1, with D perhaps matching TRBD1 (5 bases). Germline V gives CDR1 WSHSY, CDR2 SAAADI. Trimming pared 5 bases from V and 4 bases from J, leaving 14 bases between. This CDR3 spans 14 amino acids. CDR3 amino acids: CASSFGRGGTEAFF. The CDR3, as DNA: TGCGCCAGCAGTTTCGGGAGGGGCGGCACTGAAGCTTTCTTT.

This chain joins TRBV6-5 and TRBJ1-1, with a weak D call TRBD1 (6 bases). CDR3 length: 15 amino acids. V was clipped by 5 bases and J by 0 bases, with 13 bases between them. Germline-derived CDR1 and CDR2 are MNHEY and SVGAGI. This chain's CDR3 is CASSPHRALNTEAFF. As DNA, the CDR3 is TGTGCCAGCAGTCCCCACAGGGCGTTGAACACTGAAGCTTTCTTT.

CDR3 in DNA: TGCGCCAGCAGCCAAGAGAGCACAGGGAGAAGATGGGGCGAGCAGTACTTC. It yields the protein CASSQESTGRRWGEQYF. The V call is TRBV4-1, the J call TRBJ2-7; TRBD1 might be the D (6 bases). V was clipped by 0 bases and J by 6 bases, with 21 bases between them. This CDR3 spans 17 amino acids. Germline CDR1 is MGHRA and CDR2 is YSYEKL.